This T cell receptor (beta chain) originates from a study of blood T cell repertoires in COVID-19. CDR3 length equals 16 residues. The V gene end was trimmed by 6 bases and the J gene end by 0 bases; junction bases not matched to a gene: 1. Germline V CDR1 and CDR2: MDHEN, SYDVKM. The data were produced by immunoSEQ multiplex PCR, yet TCRdb's version contains in-frame clones alone and is incomplete. The sample lists approximately 140,000 clones, around 79% seen once, with approximately 3.6% in the top ten. The chain employs TRBV28 and TRBJ2-6; 11 nucleotides align to TRBD1. The clonotype comes from a man aged 55 to 70 with acute or convalescent COVID-19. Sequenced material: peripheral blood. CDR3 residues: CASRGTGGSGANVLTF. In DNA, the CDR3 is TGTGCCAGCAGGGGGACAGGGGGCTCTGGGGCCAACGTCCTGACTTTC.